A single sample gave rise to the 18 T cell receptor beta chains below, sequenced in a study of blood T cells in healthy people across ages. For the second PCR, which ran for about 6 to 11 cycles, a sample-barcoded 5' primer and a J-beta primer mix were used. TCRdb analysed the 5' RACE reads with MiXCR anew, one entry per CDR3 protein. The sample contains approximately 690,000 distinct CDR3 sequences, about 53% of which appear only once. Sequenced sample: blood. The origin of the receptors is a man aged 60 to 69 in good health.

The chain combines TRBV20-1 with TRBJ2-7; no clear D gene. Deletions cut 0 bases from V and 0 bases from J, with 9 bases between. CDR1 and CDR2 from the germline V gene are DFQATT and SNEGSKA (reference sequence). The CDR3 totals 14 residues. The CDR3 DNA reads TGCAGTGCTAGAGAGTCACAGAGCTCCTACGAGCAGTACTTC. This encodes CSARESQSSYEQYF.

V usage is TRBV4-1 and J usage is TRBJ2-3; a weak D match, TRBD1 (6 bases). The V and J ends lost 5 bases and 3 bases respectively, with 6 bases between them. CDR1 is MGHRA, CDR2 YSYEKL, per germline. This CDR3 has 12 residues. The CDR3, as DNA: TGCGCCAGCAGCGGGACAACAGATACGCAGTATTTT. It translates to CASSGTTDTQYF.

The chain uses TRBV5-1 and TRBJ2-3; 9 positions match TRBD1. V lost 3 bases and J lost 8; bases outside the gene matches: 4. CDR3 length equals 13 residues. Germline V gene data show CDR1 as SGHRS and CDR2 as YFSETQ. The DNA of the CDR3 is TGCGCCAGCAGCTGGACAGGGGACGGTACGCAGTATTTT. It is translated as CASSWTGDGTQYF. The entire variable domain, with the rest obtained from reference TRBV5-1 and TRBJ2-3, is as follows: KAGVTQTPRYLIKTRGQQVTLSCSPISGHRSVSWYQQTPGQGLQFLFEYFSETQRNKGNFPGRFSGRQFSNSRSEMNVSTLELGDSALYLCASSWTGDGTQYFGPGTRLTVL.

The V call is TRBV28, the J call TRBJ1-2; 8 bases map to TRBD1. CDR1 and CDR2 from the germline V gene are MDHEN and SYDVKM. V shed 8 bases, J shed 4 bases, and the junction held 9 bases outside the gene matches. This CDR3 has 14 residues. The CDR3 sequence is CASQLTGELYGYTF. The CDR3 nucleotides read TGTGCCAGCCAACTGACAGGGGAACTCTATGGCTACACCTTC.

The V and J genes are TRBV5-1 and TRBJ1-2; D is uncertain. CDR1 is SGHRS, CDR2 YFSETQ, per germline. The CDR3 is 15 amino acids. V lost 4 bases and J lost 5, with 18 bases in between. The CDR3 loop reads CASSPDTGIPYGYTF. CDR3 sequence (DNA): TGCGCCAGCAGCCCAGATACCGGGATACCGTATGGCTACACCTTC. The full variable domain, completed using reference TRBV5-1 and TRBJ1-2, is KAGVTQTPRYLIKTRGQQVTLSCSPISGHRSVSWYQQTPGQGLQFLFEYFSETQRNKGNFPGRFSGRQFSNSRSEMNVSTLELGDSALYLCASSPDTGIPYGYTFGSGTRLTVV.

This clonotype appeared a few times. The V gene is TRBV10-3, the J gene TRBJ2-7; TRBD1 matches 8 bases. This CDR3 comprises 15 residues. CDR1 is ENHRY and CDR2 is SYGVKD in the germline V gene. Trimming removed 3 bases from V and 3 bases from J; junction bases left unmatched: 7. The CDR3 region is CAISDLDRGLYEQYF. CDR3 DNA sequence: TGTGCCATCAGTGACCTAGACAGGGGACTCTACGAGCAGTACTTC.

This clonotype was seen ten or more times. The V and J genes are TRBV10-3 and TRBJ1-2; 9 nucleotides agree with TRBD1. The CDR3 extends over 13 amino acids. The germline V gene has CDR1 ENHRY and CDR2 SYGVKD. J was trimmed by 6 bases and V by 6 bases; bases with no gene match: 5. Written as DNA, the CDR3 is TGTGCCATCAGCTACCGGGACAGGGATGGCTACACCTTC. This codes for CAISYRDRDGYTF.

This chain joins TRBV4-1 and TRBJ2-7; 10 bases fit TRBD1. Germline CDR1 reads MGHRA; CDR2 reads YSYEKL. The CDR3 loop spans 14 amino acids. The J segment lost 4 bases and the V segment lost 3 bases, leaving 3 bases of the junction unmatched. CDR3 loop: CASSHPDRGYEQYF. In DNA form, the CDR3 reads TGCGCCAGCAGCCACCCGGACAGGGGGTACGAGCAGTACTTC.

This clonotype came up a few times. V gene TRBV12-3 or TRBV12-4 combines with J gene TRBJ2-5; 8 positions agree with TRBD1. The CDR3 runs to 15 residues. J was trimmed by 5 bases and V by 1 base; bases with no gene match: 6. The CDR3 nucleotides are TGTGCCAGCAGTTTAGGCCCAGGGGGCCGCGAGACCCAGTACTTC. This gives the protein CASSLGPGGRETQYF.

This sequence joins TRBV6-6 and TRBJ2-7, with D possibly matching TRBD2 (5 bases). Trimming removed 4 bases from V and 0 bases from J, with 10 bases in between. The CDR3 consists of 14 residues. Germline V gene sequence: CDR1 MNHNY, CDR2 SVGAGI (reference sequence). This chain's CDR3 is CASSSPEVSYEQYF. DNA of the CDR3: TGTGCCAGCAGTTCACCGGAGGTCTCCTACGAGCAGTACTTC.

This clonotype has a single count. V gene TRBV5-1 combines with J gene TRBJ1-2, with TRBD1 as a possible D gene (6 bases). The CDR3 extends over 16 amino acids. With 0 bases removed from V and 6 bases from J, the gap between germline ends came to 18 bases. The germline V gene has CDR1 SGHRS and CDR2 YFSETQ. The CDR3: CASSLAGAGVGNGYTF. The CDR3 DNA reads TGCGCCAGCAGCTTGGCCGGGGCAGGGGTTGGAAATGGCTACACCTTC.

The CDR3 protein is CASRGRAGTQETQYF. CDR3 nucleotides: TGCGCCAGCAGAGGTCGGGCAGGGACACAAGAGACCCAGTACTTC. This sequence joins TRBV5-1 and TRBJ2-5; possibly TRBD1 for D (6 bases). Trimming cost V 5 bases and J 2 bases, with 16 bases left between them. The germline V gene encodes CDR1 SGHRS and CDR2 YFSETQ. The CDR3 spans 15 residues.

The chain carries TRBV18 and TRBJ1-6; a possible D gene is TRBD1 (6 bases). Germline V gives CDR1 KGHSH, CDR2 LQKENI. The V gene lost 6 bases and the J gene lost 5 bases, with 14 bases spanning the gap. This CDR3 spans 15 amino acids. This CDR3 reads CASSLRGPDNSPLHF. The DNA of the CDR3 is TGTGCCAGCTCTCTCAGGGGCCCAGATAATTCACCCCTCCACTTT.

The chain has TRBV5-1 and TRBJ2-7, with 12 bases fitting TRBD1. There are 15 residues in the CDR3. Unmatched junction bases numbered 6, after V lost 8 bases and J lost 0 bases. The V gene's germline CDR1 is SGHRS and CDR2 YFSETQ. CDR3 DNA: TGCGCCAGAGGGACAGGGGGCGATAGCTCCTACGAGCAGTACTTC. The encoded protein is CARGTGGDSSYEQYF.

V gene TRBV4-1 combines with J gene TRBJ2-5; the match to TRBD2 covers 10 bases. The ends lost 1 base at V and 6 bases at J; junction bases unmatched: 14. Germline V lookup: CDR1 MGHRA, CDR2 YSYEKL. The CDR3 covers 18 residues. CDR3 sequence (DNA): TGCGCCAGCAGCCAAGGCGGAGATTTAGCGGGGGGCTCAAAGACCCAGTACTTC. It encodes CASSQGGDLAGGSKTQYF.

This clonotype was counted many times. This chain links TRBV7-9 with TRBJ2-5; D may be TRBD2 (5 bases). From germline, CDR1 is SEHNR and CDR2 FQNEAQ (reference sequence). This CDR3 is 11 amino acids long. Trimming stripped 4 bases from V and 10 bases from J, with 10 bases between. CDR3 sequence reads: CASSSLGDQYF. CDR3 DNA sequence: TGTGCCAGCAGCTCACTAGGAGACCAGTACTTC.

The chain joins TRBV18 to TRBJ2-1; 8 positions agree with TRBD2. The CDR3 contains 15 residues. V gave up 3 bases and J gave up 4 bases; unmatched junction bases: 5. Germline V CDR1 and CDR2: KGHSH, LQKENI. CDR3 sequence: CASSPLLAAYNEQFF. In nucleotides, the CDR3 is TGTGCCAGCTCACCGCTACTAGCGGCATACAATGAGCAGTTCTTC.

V and J are TRBV4-1 and TRBJ2-1, with 8 bases fitting TRBD1. Unmatched junction bases numbered 5, after V lost 7 bases and J lost 0 bases. Germline CDR1 and CDR2: MGHRA and YSYEKL. The CDR3 has 15 residues. CDR3 nucleotide sequence: TGCGCCAGCACCTCGGACAGGGTCTCCTACAATGAGCAGTTCTTC. Its protein is CASTSDRVSYNEQFF.